This T cell receptor (beta chain) derives from a study of Graves' ophthalmopathy and Graves' hyperthyroidism. Broader study findings: Progression of ophthalmopathy was predicted by the model with about 66% sensitivity and 72% to 85% specificity.

This clonotype was detected many times. Its antigen remains unidentified. Recruitment covered hyperthyroidism patients aged 18 to 65 whose new diagnosis was of under 2 months' duration. Other autoimmune diseases, uncontrolled infections, pregnancy or lactation ruled patients out of participation. Clinical symptoms, serum thyroxine, TRAb, thyroid ultrasound and orbital computed tomography determined diagnosis. Investigators amplified TCR beta CDR3 regions from RNA transcripts. HTBI primers were used in a first-round RT-PCR, which preceded a second-round multiplex PCR. TCRdb fed the multiplex PCR reads into MiXCR, producing one record per CDR3 protein. The data hold about 400,000 distinct CDR3 sequences, with 15% observed a single time. Deletions cut 5 bases from V and 0 bases from J, with 13 bases between. Germline values: CDR1 MNHNS, CDR2 SASEGT. The CDR3 loop spans 15 amino acids.

The rearrangement uses TRBV6-1 and TRBJ1-1; D is uncertain. The sequencing sample was made of peripheral blood. This sequence was found in a woman between 18 and 30 years old with stable Graves' hyperthyroidism. This CDR3 reads CASSPARTLNTEAFF. The CDR3 DNA is TGTGCCAGCAGTCCTGCTCGGACCTTGAACACTGAAGCTTTCTTT.